This T cell receptor beta chain is drawn from a study of T cells after yellow fever vaccination. Germline V gene sequence: CDR1 LNHDA, CDR2 SQIVND (reference sequence). Trimming cost V 0 bases and J 5 bases; bases outside gene matches: 5. The CDR3 covers 16 residues. TCRdb passed the 5' RACE reads through MiXCR, listing each CDR3 protein once. This sample carries about 350,000 distinct CDR3 sequences, around 8.1% of them seen once, and the ten largest clones take approximately 16%. A few counts support this clonotype. The V gene is TRBV19, the J gene TRBJ2-1; 9 positions match TRBD1. The sample consisted of PBMCs, taken about 41 days after the first yellow fever vaccination. This receptor was identified in a man aged 18 to 30 who received the YFV17D yellow fever vaccine. For the CDR3, the DNA is TGTGCCAGTAGTATAGAGCTCGGACAGGGGAACAATGAGCAGTTCTTC. It codes for CASSIELGQGNNEQFF.